The 20 T cell receptor beta chains reported below all come from one sample, sequenced in a study of blood T cells in healthy people across ages. It was with a sample-barcoded 5' primer and a J-beta primer mix that a second PCR of roughly 7 to 12 cycles was run. MiXCR was run by TCRdb on the 5' RACE reads, yielding one entry per CDR3 protein. The sample lists over a million distinct CDR3 sequences; about 40% were seen once. Sequenced: blood. Every receptor here comes from a woman younger than 35 in good health.

This clonotype showed up just a few times. V gene TRBV7-2 combines with J gene TRBJ2-3; weak D call: TRBD2 (6 bases). This CDR3 contains 17 residues. CDR1 SGHTA and CDR2 FQGNSA come from the germline V gene. V was pared by 3 bases and J by 2 bases, with 18 bases between. The CDR3 bases are TGTGCCAGCAGCTTTTCCTCCACACTAGCTACCACAGATACGCAGTATTTT. Its translation is CASSFSSTLATTDTQYF.

The chain couples TRBV7-2 to TRBJ2-1; TRBD2 matches 11 bases. Unmatched junction bases numbered 16, after V lost 5 bases and J lost 10 bases. The germline V gene encodes CDR1 SGHTA and CDR2 FQGNSA. This CDR3 spans 17 amino acids. The CDR3 sequence: CASSLLSSSGRVWEQFF. CDR3 coding DNA: TGTGCCAGCAGCCTCCTAAGTAGTAGCGGGAGGGTCTGGGAGCAGTTCTTC.

This clonotype was detected only a few times. This chain links TRBV3-1 with TRBJ2-1; 8 positions match TRBD2. Trimming took 0 bases from V and 5 from J; bases not matched to a gene: 9. CDR1 is LGHDT and CDR2 is YNNKEL in the germline V gene (reference sequence). There are 17 residues in the CDR3. The CDR3 DNA sequence: TGTGCCAGCAGCCAAGATCTCCCGGGGGGGATCAACAATGAGCAGTTCTTC. Translated: CASSQDLPGGINNEQFF.

Comment on this clonotype: The junction does not match germline at one end; this may be a read error. The J gene is TRBJ1-1, the V gene TRBV9; tentatively, D is TRBD1 (5 bases). CDR1 is SGDLS, CDR2 YYNGEE, per germline. The CDR3 is made up of 12 amino acids. The chain's CDR3 is CTSSAGGKEAFF. CDR3 coding DNA: TGTACCAGCAGCGCGGGGGGGAAGGAAGCTTTCTTT.

In this sample, this clonotype turned up a few times. The gene calls are TRBV20-1 and TRBJ2-1, with TRBD2 identical over 11 bases. The junction had 14 bases not matched to a gene; V was cut back by 6 bases and J by 10 bases. CDR1 DFQATT and CDR2 SNEGSKA come from the germline V gene (reference sequence). This CDR3 region has 15 residues. The DNA of the CDR3 is TGCAGTGCAAAAACTAGCGGGGGTCCCCTCGGGGAGCAGTTCTTC. This codes for CSAKTSGGPLGEQFF.

The sample holds a few counts of this clonotype. The chain couples TRBV4-2 to TRBJ2-4; no clear D. The ends were cut back, 1 base at V and 0 bases at J, with 10 bases in the middle. Per the germline V gene, CDR1 is LGHNA and CDR2 is YNFKEQ. This CDR3 contains 16 residues. The CDR3 region is CASSQGSVRAKNIQYF. The CDR3 region has the DNA TGTGCCAGCAGCCAAGGTTCAGTTCGAGCCAAAAACATTCAGTACTTC.

This sequence joins TRBV27 and TRBJ1-5; possible D gene TRBD1, 5 bases. CDR1 and CDR2 from the germline V gene are MNHEY and SMNVEV (reference sequence). The germline V and J ends were trimmed by 5 bases and 4 bases, with 27 bases remaining between them. The CDR3 contains 19 residues. The CDR3 nucleotides are TGTGCCAGCAGTGCAGGACGGGGGGTCTTGGGTCTGGGTAATCAGCCCCAGCATTTT. Its protein is CASSAGRGVLGLGNQPQHF.

V gene TRBV4-1 combines with J gene TRBJ1-1, with D perhaps matching TRBD1 (5 bases). The CDR3 is made up of 15 amino acids. V lost 0 bases and J lost 5, with 13 bases in between. Germline V gene sequence: CDR1 MGHRA, CDR2 YSYEKL. In DNA form, the CDR3 reads TGCGCCAGCAGCCAAGATGGGAAGGGGTGGACTGAAGCTTTCTTT. This translates into CASSQDGKGWTEAFF.

This chain links TRBV30 with TRBJ1-2; D call uncertain. Germline V CDR1 and CDR2: GTSNPN, SVGIG (reference sequence). This CDR3 contains 13 residues. V was cut by 0 bases and J by 8 bases, with 13 bases left in between. CDR3 protein: CAWSVLRVEGYTF. CDR3 nucleotides: TGTGCCTGGAGTGTACTAAGGGTCGAAGGCTACACCTTC.

This clonotype showed up just a few times. CDR3 DNA: TGTGCCAGCAGTTACTCGCAGGGGAGCTACAATGAGCAGTTCTTC. This translates into CASSYSQGSYNEQFF. The V and J genes are TRBV6-6 and TRBJ2-1; tentative D call: TRBD1 (6 bases). The ends were cut back, 0 bases at V and 3 bases at J, with 9 bases in the middle. The CDR3 contains 15 residues. Per germline, CDR1 MNHNY and CDR2 SVGAGI (reference sequence).

This clonotype was seen only once. The chain couples TRBV20-1 to TRBJ2-3; 13 bases fit TRBD2. Germline values: CDR1 DFQATT, CDR2 SNEGSKA (reference sequence). J was trimmed by 2 bases and V by 3 bases; bases with no gene match: 5. The CDR3 runs 16 residues. CDR3 coding DNA: TGCAGTGCTAGCCCGGGACTAGCGGGAATCACAGATACGCAGTATTTT. Its protein is CSASPGLAGITDTQYF.

The V gene is TRBV20-1, the J gene TRBJ1-5, with 9 bases lining up with TRBD1. CDR3 size: 16 residues. The V and J ends lost 6 bases and 4 bases, in that order; junction bases with no gene match: 13. Germline V gene data show CDR1 as DFQATT and CDR2 as SNEGSKA (reference sequence). The CDR3 spells CSAPKTGGVGNQPQHF. The DNA for the CDR3 is TGCAGTGCCCCAAAGACAGGGGGGGTGGGTAATCAGCCCCAGCATTTT.

The V call is TRBV6-5, the J call TRBJ1-5; 10 bases agree with TRBD1. V lost 6 bases to trimming and J lost 4 bases; unmatched junction nucleotides: 6. Germline V gene sequence: CDR1 MNHEY, CDR2 SVGAGI. The CDR3 runs to 15 residues. The CDR3 loop is CASRPGQGINQPQHF. The DNA of the CDR3 is TGTGCCAGCAGGCCGGGACAGGGGATAAATCAGCCCCAGCATTTT.

The chain links TRBV28 to TRBJ2-6; tentative D call: TRBD2 (5 bases). Germline lookup yields CDR1 MDHEN and CDR2 SYDVKM. The V end lost 11 bases, the J end lost 0 bases, and 14 bases lay between the germline ends. This CDR3 region has 15 residues. The CDR3 spells CAGNVRGSGANVLTF. The CDR3 DNA follows: TGTGCCGGCAACGTACGGGGCTCTGGGGCCAACGTCCTGACTTTC.

The chain combines TRBV12-5 with TRBJ2-3, with 8 bases aligning to TRBD2. Germline V gives CDR1 LGHNT, CDR2 FRNRAP. J lost 0 bases, V lost 6 bases, and 11 bases had no gene match. The CDR3 is 17 residues long. The CDR3 DNA is TGTGCTAGTGGGACCGGAAGCGGGAGTCGAAGCACAGATACGCAGTATTTT. Amino acid sequence: CASGTGSGSRSTDTQYF.

V gene TRBV21-1 combines with J gene TRBJ1-1. TRBV21-1 corresponds to a pseudogene. The CDR3 runs to 17 residues. The CDR3 DNA sequence: TGTGCCAGCTTCACACCGATCCCTTGGAGGCAGCACAATGAAGCTTTCTTT. It codes for CASFTPIPWRQHNEAFF.

The V and J genes are TRBV11-2 and TRBJ2-1, with 9 bases aligning to TRBD2. Unmatched junction bases numbered 15, after V lost 7 bases and J lost 8 bases. Looked up from germline, CDR1 is SGHAT and CDR2 is FQNNGV. This CDR3 has 16 residues. The CDR3 spells CASTPAASGAFDEQFF. The CDR3, as DNA: TGTGCCAGCACCCCAGCGGCTAGCGGGGCCTTCGATGAGCAGTTCTTC.

This clonotype was observed a handful of times. Here the CDR3 reads CAISESGRGTTDTQYF. DNA of the CDR3: TGTGCCATCAGTGAGTCAGGGCGGGGGACCACAGATACGCAGTATTTT. V is TRBV10-3 and J is TRBJ2-3; TRBD2 aligns across 7 bases. Losses at the gene ends were 0 bases for V and 2 bases for J; bases not matched to a gene: 5. Germline V gene sequence: CDR1 ENHRY, CDR2 SYGVKD. This CDR3 region has 16 residues.

This clonotype was seen many times. This chain connects TRBV2 to TRBJ2-5; D is ambiguous. The CDR3 has 13 amino acids. With 10 bases removed from V and 4 bases from J, the gap between germline ends came to 16 bases. Per the germline V gene, CDR1 is SNHLY and CDR2 is FYNNEI. The CDR3, as DNA: TGTGCCATCAAATCTCGGCCATCAGAGACCCAGTACTTC. It yields the protein CAIKSRPSETQYF.

A few counts support this clonotype. J is TRBJ2-1 and V is TRBV6-5, with D tentatively TRBD2 (5 bases). The V end lost 7 bases, the J end lost 6 bases, and 19 bases lay between the germline ends. Germline lookup yields CDR1 MNHEY and CDR2 SVGAGI. CDR3 length equals 15 residues. CDR3 region: CASTAAGWVGNEQFF. The CDR3 DNA reads as TGTGCCAGCACCGCTGCGGGCTGGGTAGGCAATGAGCAGTTCTTC.